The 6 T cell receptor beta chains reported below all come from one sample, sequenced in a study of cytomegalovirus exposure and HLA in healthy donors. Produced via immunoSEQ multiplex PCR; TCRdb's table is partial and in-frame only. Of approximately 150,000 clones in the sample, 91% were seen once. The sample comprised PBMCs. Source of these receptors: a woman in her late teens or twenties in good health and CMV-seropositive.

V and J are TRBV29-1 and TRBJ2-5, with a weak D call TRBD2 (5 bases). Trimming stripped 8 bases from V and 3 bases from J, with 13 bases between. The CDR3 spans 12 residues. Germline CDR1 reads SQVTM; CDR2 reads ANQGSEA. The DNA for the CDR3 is TGCAGCACACTAGGGCAGAAAGAGACCCAGTACTTC. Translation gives CSTLGQKETQYF.

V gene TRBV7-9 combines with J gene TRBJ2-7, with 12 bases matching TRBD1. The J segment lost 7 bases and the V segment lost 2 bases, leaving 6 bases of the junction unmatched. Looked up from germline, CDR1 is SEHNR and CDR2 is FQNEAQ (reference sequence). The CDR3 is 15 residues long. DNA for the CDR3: TGTGCCAGCAGCTTAAAGGGACAGGGGGCTCGGGAGCAGTACTTC. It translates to CASSLKGQGAREQYF.

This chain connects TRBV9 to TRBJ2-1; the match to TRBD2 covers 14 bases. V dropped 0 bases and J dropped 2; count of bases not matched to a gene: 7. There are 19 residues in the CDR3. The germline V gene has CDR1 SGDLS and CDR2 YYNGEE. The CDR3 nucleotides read TGTGCCAGCAGCGTAGGACTAGCGGGGGGGCAAAAGCCCTACAATGAGCAGTTCTTC. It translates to CASSVGLAGGQKPYNEQFF.

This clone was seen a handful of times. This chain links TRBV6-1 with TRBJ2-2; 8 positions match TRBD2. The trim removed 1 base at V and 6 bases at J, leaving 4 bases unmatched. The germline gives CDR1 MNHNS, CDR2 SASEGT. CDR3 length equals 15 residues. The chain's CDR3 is CASSEEKAGAGELFF. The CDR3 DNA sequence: TGTGCCAGCAGTGAAGAGAAAGCGGGGGCCGGGGAGCTGTTTTTT.

CDR3 loop: CASRDSRNEKLFF. In nucleotides, the CDR3 is TGCGCCAGCAGGGACAGTAGAAATGAAAAACTGTTTTTT. This chain links TRBV5-1 with TRBJ1-4, with D maybe TRBD1 (6 bases). CDR1 and CDR2 from the germline V gene are SGHRS and YFSETQ. This CDR3 is built from 13 residues. V lost 5 bases and J 5 bases, leaving 10 bases between the germline ends.

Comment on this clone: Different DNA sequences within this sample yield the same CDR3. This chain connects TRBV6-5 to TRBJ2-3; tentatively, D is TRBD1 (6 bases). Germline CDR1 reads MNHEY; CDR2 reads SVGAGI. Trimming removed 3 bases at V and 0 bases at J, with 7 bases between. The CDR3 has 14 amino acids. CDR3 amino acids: CASSYGQSTDTQYF. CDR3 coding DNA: TGTGCCAGCAGTTATGGACAGAGCACAGATACGCAGTATTTT.